The T cell receptor (beta chain) described here comes from a study of pediatric ulcerative colitis. J gave up 3 bases and V 3 bases, and 7 bases lay outside the gene matches. CDR3 length: 16 amino acids. The germline gives CDR1 SNHLY, CDR2 FYNNEI. Rectal tissue came from one to two pinch biopsies taken at colonoscopy. Ulcerative colitis patients received no immunosuppressive medication before the diagnostic colonoscopy. Clones were read by immunoSEQ multiplex PCR, and TCRdb kept only the in-frame ones, dropping some. The sample comprises tens of thousands of clones, around 80% of which are singletons, and approximately 1% rests with the top ten. Of note for this clone: Antigen unknown.

General observations from the study: Two rectal CDR3 clonotypes occurred in all ulcerative colitis patients.

The clonotype originates from a boy younger than 18 with mild ulcerative colitis. The J gene is TRBJ1-1, the V gene TRBV2; 10 bases line up with TRBD1. Sequenced: gut tissue. CDR3 loop: CASSDGTGVWDTEAFF. The CDR3, as DNA: TGTGCCAGCAGTGATGGGACAGGGGTTTGGGACACTGAAGCTTTCTTT. Supplemented by reference TRBV2 and TRBJ1-1, the full variable domain reads EPEVTQTPSHQVTQMGQEVILRCVPISNHLYFYWYRQILGQKVEFLVSFYNNEISEKSEIFDDQFSVERPDGSNFTLKIRSTKLEDSAMYFCASSDGTGVWDTEAFFGQGTRLTVV.